This TCR beta chain was sequenced during a study of OX40 agonist ivuxolimab in advanced cancers. Study-wide context: Aged 23 to 79 with a mean of roughly 65 years, they were about 80% male. Study-wide points: CD8+ T cells (on average) carried more expanded clones than CD4+ T cells. Also showing low normalized T-cell clonal expansion were some of the nonresponders.

Concerning this clone: The antigen is unknown.

Repertoires were generated with immunoSEQ multiplex PCR, while TCRdb's copy carries only in-frame clones and drops some. The table lists about 52,000 clones, approximately 80% of them singletons. The CDR3 covers 15 residues. Between the trimmed V and J ends, which lost 1 base and 0 bases, there was a span of 7 bases. Germline loops: CDR1 SEHNR, CDR2 FQNEAQ (reference sequence). This sequence was found in an adult with an advanced solid tumor such as melanoma, head and neck, liver or kidney cancer. V is TRBV7-9 and J is TRBJ2-1, with D unclear. The sequencing here drew on CD4+ or CD8+ T cells sorted from blood, taken in a trial of the OX40 agonist ivuxolimab. The CDR3 region has the DNA TGTGCCAGCAGCTTAGAAACAAGCTCCTACAATGAGCAGTTCTTC. It translates to CASSLETSSYNEQFF.